One sample yielded the 10 T cell receptor beta chains listed below, sequenced in a study of blood T cell repertoires in COVID-19. Method: immunoSEQ multiplex PCR; TCRdb's copy keeps in-frame clones and lacks some. This sample yields fewer than 35,000 clones, of which 90% are seen a single time; about an eighth belongs to the top ten. Material for sequencing was peripheral blood. Every receptor here comes from a human donor in a cohort sampled during active COVID-19.

The genes are TRBV29-1 and TRBJ2-1; D gene unclear. This CDR3 comprises 13 residues. CDR1 is SQVTM, CDR2 ANQGSEA, per germline. The V end lost 7 bases, the J end lost 9 bases, and 19 bases lay between the germline ends. The CDR3 loop reads CSGQWSSGAEQFF. The CDR3 coding sequence is TGCAGCGGTCAGTGGAGTTCGGGTGCTGAGCAGTTCTTC.

This clone has a single count. The chain links TRBV4-1 to TRBJ2-2; 7 bases are a match to TRBD2. The CDR3 has 17 residues. V gave up 1 base and J gave up 7 bases; unmatched junction bases: 12. Germline CDR1 is MGHRA and CDR2 is YSYEKL. The CDR3 DNA is TGCGCCAGCAGCCAAGGGGGAGGGCGGGAGAGGGTCGGGGAGCTGTTTTTT. Translation gives CASSQGGGRERVGELFF.

Only one count was recorded for this clone. The rearrangement joins TRBV6-5 to TRBJ2-7, with 8 positions matching TRBD1. The junction had 6 bases not matched to a gene; V was cut back by 4 bases and J by 1 base. This CDR3 contains 15 residues. Germline CDR1 and CDR2: MNHEY and SVGAGI. The CDR3, as DNA: TGTGCCAGCAGTTTCTCCGGGACAGGTTCCTACGAGCAGTACTTC. Translated: CASSFSGTGSYEQYF.

J is TRBJ2-7 and V is TRBV2; a weak D match, TRBD1 (6 bases). V lost 9 bases, J lost 0 bases, and 9 bases lay in between. The CDR3 covers 12 residues. Per the germline V gene, CDR1 is SNHLY and CDR2 is FYNNEI. CDR3 nucleotides: TGTGCCAGTGGACAGAGCTCCTACGAGCAGTACTTC. Encoded protein: CASGQSSYEQYF.

The chain uses TRBV4-1 and TRBJ2-1, with TRBD2 identical over 8 bases. The CDR3 consists of 17 residues. CDR1 is MGHRA, CDR2 YSYEKL, per germline. V lost 0 bases to trimming and J lost 4 bases; unmatched junction nucleotides: 8. Here the CDR3 reads CASSQDTSGSRYNEQFF. As DNA, the CDR3 is TGCGCCAGCAGCCAAGATACCAGCGGGAGTCGGTACAATGAGCAGTTCTTC.

This clone was seen a handful of times. This chain joins TRBV3-1 (or the pseudogene TRBV3-2) and TRBJ1-1; 7 bases agree with TRBD1. The CDR3 has 13 amino acids. CDR1 and CDR2 from the germline V gene are LGHDT and YNNKEL (reference sequence). V dropped 3 bases and J dropped 4; count of bases not matched to a gene: 2. CDR3 bases: TGTGCCAGCAGCCAGGGGGACAGCACTGAAGCTTTCTTT. This codes for CASSQGDSTEAFF.

The sample holds one count of this clone. The rearrangement links TRBV30 to TRBJ2-2; 9 bases are a match to TRBD2. This CDR3 has 16 residues. Germline trimming cut 5 bases from V and 7 bases from J; bases unmatched to any gene: 14. CDR1 GTSNPN and CDR2 SVGIG come from the germline V gene (reference sequence). The DNA for the CDR3 is TGTGCCTGGGAGGTTCTAGCGGGACGCTTAGGCGGGGAGCTGTTTTTT. Translating it yields CAWEVLAGRLGGELFF.

In this sample, this clone is medium-sized. The chain links TRBV29-1 to TRBJ2-1; TRBD2 is a possible D gene (6 bases). The CDR3 is 16 residues long. Germline CDR1 is SQVTM and CDR2 is ANQGSEA. Deletions cut 4 bases from V and 4 bases from J, with 20 bases between. The CDR3 loop reads CSVGPETASDYNEQFF. DNA for the CDR3: TGCAGCGTTGGGCCTGAGACGGCTAGCGATTACAATGAGCAGTTCTTC.

The chain uses TRBV7-8 and TRBJ2-3; 8 bases line up with TRBD1. Germline V CDR1 and CDR2: SGHVS, FQNEAQ. Germline trimming cut 5 bases from V and 6 bases from J; bases unmatched to any gene: 10. The CDR3 contains 15 residues. CDR3 nucleotides: TGTGCCAGCAGCCAGGACAGGGTTGGTTTCGATACGCAGTATTTT. Protein product: CASSQDRVGFDTQYF.

This clone was counted only a few times. The gene calls are TRBV7-9 and TRBJ2-6, with D unclear. The V gene lost 4 bases and the J gene lost 0 bases, with 4 bases spanning the gap. Per the germline V gene, CDR1 is SEHNR and CDR2 is FQNEAQ (reference sequence). CDR3 length: 14 amino acids. The CDR3 DNA is TGTGCCAGCAGCTATAACTCTGGGGCCAACGTCCTGACTTTC. Translation: CASSYNSGANVLTF.